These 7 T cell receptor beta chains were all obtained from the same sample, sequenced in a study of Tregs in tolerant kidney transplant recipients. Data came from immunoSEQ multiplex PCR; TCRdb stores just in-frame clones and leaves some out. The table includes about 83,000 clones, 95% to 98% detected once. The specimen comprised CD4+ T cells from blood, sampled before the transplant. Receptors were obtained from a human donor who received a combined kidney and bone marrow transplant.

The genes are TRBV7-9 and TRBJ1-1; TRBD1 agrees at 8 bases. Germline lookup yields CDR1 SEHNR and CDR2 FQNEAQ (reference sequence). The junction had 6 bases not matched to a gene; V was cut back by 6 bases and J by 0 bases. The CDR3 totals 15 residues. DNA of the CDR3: TGTGCCAGCAGTCCCGGGACAGGCTTGAACACTGAAGCTTTCTTT. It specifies CASSPGTGLNTEAFF.

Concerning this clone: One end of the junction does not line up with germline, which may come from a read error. CDR3: CASSWVENTEAFF. In nucleotides, the CDR3 is TGTGCCAGCTCTTGGGTGGAGAACACTGAAGCTTTCTTC. The rearrangement uses TRBV7-3 and TRBJ1-1, with D unclear. Germline V gene lookup returns CDR1 SGHTA and CDR2 FQGTGA. This CDR3 is 13 amino acids long.

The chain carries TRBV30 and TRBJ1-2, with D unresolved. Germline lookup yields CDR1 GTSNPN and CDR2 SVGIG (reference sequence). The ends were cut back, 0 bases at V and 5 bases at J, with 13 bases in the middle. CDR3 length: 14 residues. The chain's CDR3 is CAWSVMAQNYGYTF. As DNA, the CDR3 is TGTGCCTGGAGTGTGATGGCACAGAATTATGGCTACACCTTC.

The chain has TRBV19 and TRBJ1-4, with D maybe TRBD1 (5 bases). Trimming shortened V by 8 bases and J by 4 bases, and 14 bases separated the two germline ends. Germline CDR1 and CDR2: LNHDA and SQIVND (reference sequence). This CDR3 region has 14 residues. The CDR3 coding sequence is TGTGCCAGTGGGTTTCCGGGACTTAATGAAAAACTGTTTTTT. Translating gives CASGFPGLNEKLFF. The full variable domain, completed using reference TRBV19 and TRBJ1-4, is DGGITQSPKYLFRKEGQNVTLSCEQNLNHDAMYWYRQDPGQGLRLIYYSQIVNDFQKGDIAEGYSVSREKKESFPLTVTSAQKNPTAFYLCASGFPGLNEKLFFGSGTQLSVL.

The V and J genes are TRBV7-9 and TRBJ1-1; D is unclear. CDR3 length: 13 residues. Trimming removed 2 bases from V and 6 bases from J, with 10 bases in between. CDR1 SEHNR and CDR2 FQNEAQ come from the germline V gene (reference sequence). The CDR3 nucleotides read TGTGCCAGCAGCTTAAATAGCGGGCCTGAAGCTTTCTTT. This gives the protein CASSLNSGPEAFF.

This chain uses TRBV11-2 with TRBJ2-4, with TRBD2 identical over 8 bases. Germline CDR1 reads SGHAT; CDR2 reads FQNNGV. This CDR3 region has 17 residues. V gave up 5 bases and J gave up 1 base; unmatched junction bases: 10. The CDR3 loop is CASSPGGARGAKNIQYF. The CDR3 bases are TGTGCCAGCAGCCCGGGGGGGGCCCGCGGGGCCAAAAACATTCAGTACTTC.

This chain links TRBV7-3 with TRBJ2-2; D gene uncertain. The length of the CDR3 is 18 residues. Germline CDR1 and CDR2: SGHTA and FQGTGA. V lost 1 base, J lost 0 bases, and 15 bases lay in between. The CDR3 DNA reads TGTGCCAGCAGCTTAAAACCCCCTAATTTACCGAACACCGGGGAGCTGTTTTTT. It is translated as CASSLKPPNLPNTGELFF.